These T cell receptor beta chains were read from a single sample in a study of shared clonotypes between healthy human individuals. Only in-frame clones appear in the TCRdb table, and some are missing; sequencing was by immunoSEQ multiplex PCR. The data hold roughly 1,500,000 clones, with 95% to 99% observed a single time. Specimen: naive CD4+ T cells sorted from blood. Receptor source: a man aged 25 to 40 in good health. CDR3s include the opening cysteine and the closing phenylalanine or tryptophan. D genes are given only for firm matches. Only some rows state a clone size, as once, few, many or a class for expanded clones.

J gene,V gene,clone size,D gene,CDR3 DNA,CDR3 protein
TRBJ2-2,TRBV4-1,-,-,TGCGCCAGCAGCCAACTACTAGGGCACACCGGGGAGCTGTTTTTT,CASSQLLGHTGELFF
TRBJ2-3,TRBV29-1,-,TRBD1,TGCAGCGTTAAGGGACAGGGGCTAGGAGATACGCAGTATTTT,CSVKGQGLGDTQYF
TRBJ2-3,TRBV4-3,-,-,TGCGCCAGCAGCCAAGGGAGGGCTAGCACAGATACGCAGTATTTT,CASSQGRASTDTQYF
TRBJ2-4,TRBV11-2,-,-,TGTGCCAGCAGCTTAGCCGGGACAATTCTCAAAAACATTCAGTACTTC,CASSLAGTILKNIQYF
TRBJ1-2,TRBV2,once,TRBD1,TGTGCCTCTACCGGGACAGTACTTCCAAGGGGCTACACCTTC,CASTGTVLPRGYTF
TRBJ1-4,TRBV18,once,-,TGTGCCAGCTCACCAGGGATTAATGAAAAACTGTTTTTT,CASSPGINEKLFF
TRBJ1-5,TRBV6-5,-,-,TGTGCCAGCAGCGGACGGGTATATCCCCAGCATTTT,CASSGRVYPQHF
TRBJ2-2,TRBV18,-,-,TGTGCCAGCTCACCAATTTGGATTAAGAACACCGGGGAGCTGTTTTTT,CASSPIWIKNTGELFF
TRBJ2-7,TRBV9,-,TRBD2,TGTGCCAGCAGCGTACGGTCGGGGGGATCGTCCTACGAGCAGTACTTC,CASSVRSGGSSYEQYF
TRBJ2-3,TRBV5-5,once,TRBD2,TGTGCCAGCAGCTTGGGGTGGCTAGCGGGCACAGATACGCAGTATTTT,CASSLGWLAGTDTQYF
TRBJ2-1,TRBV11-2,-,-,TGTGCCAGCAGCTTGCAGGGTGGCAATGAGCAGTTCTTC,CASSLQGGNEQFF
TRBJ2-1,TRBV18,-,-,TGTGCCAGCTCACCGGGAACCTACAATGAGCAGTTCTTC,CASSPGTYNEQFF
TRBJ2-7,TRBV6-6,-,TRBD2,TGTGCCAGCAGTTACTCGGCTAGCGGCTCCTACGAGCAGTACTTC,CASSYSASGSYEQYF
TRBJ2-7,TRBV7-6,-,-,TGTGCCAGCAGCTCACAGGGTGGCTACGAGCAGTACTTC,CASSSQGGYEQYF
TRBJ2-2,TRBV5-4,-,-,TGTGCCAGCAGCCCTCCTGGTGGTGGGGCCGGGGAGCTGTTTTTT,CASSPPGGGAGELFF
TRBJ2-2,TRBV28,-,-,TGTGCCAGCAGGGGATGGGCGGACACCGGGGAGCTGTTTTTT,CASRGWADTGELFF
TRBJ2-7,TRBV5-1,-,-,TGCGCCAGCAGCTCCCGACAGGCGCTCTCCGAGCAGTACTTC,CASSSRQALSEQYF
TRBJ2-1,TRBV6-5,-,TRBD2,TGTGCCAGCAGTTTGGGACTAGTGTCGTTCTTC,CASSLGLVSFF
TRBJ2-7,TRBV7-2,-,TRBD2,TGTGCCAGCAGCCGGACTAGCGGGAGAGGAACCTACGAGCAGTACTTC,CASSRTSGRGTYEQYF
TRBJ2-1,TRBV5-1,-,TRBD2,TGCGCCAGCAGCTCGGGACTAGTTCCCTACAATGAGCAGTTCTTC,CASSSGLVPYNEQFF
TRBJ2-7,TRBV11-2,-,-,TGTGCCAGCAGCTTAGATTTAGGGCAGTTCTCCTACGAGCAGTACTTC,CASSLDLGQFSYEQYF
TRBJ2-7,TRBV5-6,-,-,TGTGCCAGCAGCGTCCAGGGCGAGCAGTACTTC,CASSVQGEQYF
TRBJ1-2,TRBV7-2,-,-,TGTGCCAGCAGCCCCGGGACAAGATATGGCTACACCTTC,CASSPGTRYGYTF
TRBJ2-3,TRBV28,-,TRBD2,TGTGCCAGCAGCCGGGGGGGTACCACAGATACGCAGTATTTT,CASSRGGTTDTQYF
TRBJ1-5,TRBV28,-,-,TGTGCCAGCAGTTTCACAGGGTGGCAGCCCCAGCATTTT,CASSFTGWQPQHF
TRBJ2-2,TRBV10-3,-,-,TGTGCCACCGGGACCCACTCGAACACCGGGGAGCTGTTTTTT,CATGTHSNTGELFF
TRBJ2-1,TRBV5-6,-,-,TGTGCCAGCAGCTTTTTACTAGTTGGGTACAATGAGCAGTTCTTC,CASSFLLVGYNEQFF
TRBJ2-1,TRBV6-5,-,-,TGTGCCAGCAGTTACTTCCCAGGTGACAGCAATGAGCAGTTCTTC,CASSYFPGDSNEQFF
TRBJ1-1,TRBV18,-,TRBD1,TGTGCCAGCTCACTACAGGGGGTGGACACTGAAGCTTTCTTT,CASSLQGVDTEAFF
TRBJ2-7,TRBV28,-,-,TGTGCCAGCAGTTTGTGGGGGGCGAGCTCCTACGAGCAGTACTTC,CASSLWGASSYEQYF
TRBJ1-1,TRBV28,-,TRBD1,TGTGCCTGTTTGGACAGGCGGAACACTGAAGCTTTCTTT,CACLDRRNTEAFF
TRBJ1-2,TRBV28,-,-,TGTGCCAGCAGTGCCCGGGGGCGCCTATATGGCTACACCTTC,CASSARGRLYGYTF
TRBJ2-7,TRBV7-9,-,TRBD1,TGTGCCAGCAGCAACGACAGGGTACTTTCCTACGAGCAGTACTTC,CASSNDRVLSYEQYF
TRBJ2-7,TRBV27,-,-,TGTGCCAGCAGTTTCGACAGTGCCTACGAGCAGTACTTC,CASSFDSAYEQYF
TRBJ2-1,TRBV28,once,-,TGTGCCAGCAGTCAAACGCCTAACAATGAGCAGTTCTTC,CASSQTPNNEQFF
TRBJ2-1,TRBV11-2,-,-,TGTGCCAGCAGCTTAGAGGGGAACGGGCGGCGAGAGCAGTTCTTC,CASSLEGNGRREQFF
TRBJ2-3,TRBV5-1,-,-,TGCGCCAGCAGCTTGGACAGGGAAGCAGATACGCAGTATTTT,CASSLDREADTQYF
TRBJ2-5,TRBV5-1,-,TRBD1,TGCGCCAGCAGCTTGGTCTTTGATCCGGGACAGGAGACCCAGTACTTC,CASSLVFDPGQETQYF
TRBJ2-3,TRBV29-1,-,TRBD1,TGCAGCGTTGAGGGACAGGGCCGGTCTACGCAGTATTTT,CSVEGQGRSTQYF
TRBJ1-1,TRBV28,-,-,TGTGCCAGCAGTTTATACGTCAGGGACGTTGATGAAGCTTTCTTT,CASSLYVRDVDEAFF
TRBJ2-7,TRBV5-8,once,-,TGTGCCAGCAGCTCTGGACGGTTCTCCTACGAGCAGTACTTC,CASSSGRFSYEQYF
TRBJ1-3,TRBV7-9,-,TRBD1,TGTGCCAGCAGCTTAAAGGTTTTTGGGGACAGTATTGGAAACACCATATATTTT,CASSLKVFGDSIGNTIYF
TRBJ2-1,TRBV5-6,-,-,TGTGCCAGCAGCTGGGGGAAGGGGCAGTTCTTC,CASSWGKGQFF
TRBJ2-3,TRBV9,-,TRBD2,TGTGCCAGCAGACGCTCTAGCGGGAAATCAGATACGCAGTATTTT,CASRRSSGKSDTQYF
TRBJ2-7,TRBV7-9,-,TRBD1,TGTGCCAGCAGTTCCAGACAGGGTGTCTCCTACGAGCAGTACTTC,CASSSRQGVSYEQYF
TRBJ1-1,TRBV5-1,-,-,TGCGCCAGCAGCTTTGGGGACTCTAGGGTCACTGAAGCTTTCTTT,CASSFGDSRVTEAFF